This TCR beta chain was recorded in a study of control samples from healthy donors and cancer patients. TCRdb keeps only in-frame clones here, not all; method: immunoSEQ multiplex PCR. The sample records about 70,000 clones, approximately 87% being singletons. With 8 bases clipped from V and 7 bases from J, the junction kept 5 bases outside the gene matches. From germline, CDR1 is MDHEN and CDR2 SYDVKM. The CDR3 is made up of 13 amino acids. Sequencing input: blood. The chain carries TRBV28 and TRBJ1-5; 10 bases fit TRBD1. This sequence originates from a man in his forties or fifties in good health. Here the CDR3 reads CASADRGRQPQHF. CDR3 in DNA: TGTGCCAGCGCCGACAGGGGGCGGCAGCCCCAGCATTTT.